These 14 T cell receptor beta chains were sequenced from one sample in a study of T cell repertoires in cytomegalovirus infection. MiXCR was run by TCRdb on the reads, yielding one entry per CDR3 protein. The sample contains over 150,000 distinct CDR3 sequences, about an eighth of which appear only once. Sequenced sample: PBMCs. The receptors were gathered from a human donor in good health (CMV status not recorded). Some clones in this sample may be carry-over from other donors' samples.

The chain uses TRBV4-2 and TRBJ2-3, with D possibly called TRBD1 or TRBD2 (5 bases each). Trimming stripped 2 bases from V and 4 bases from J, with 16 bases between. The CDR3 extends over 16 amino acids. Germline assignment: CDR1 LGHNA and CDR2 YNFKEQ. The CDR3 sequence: CASSQKWGKGADTQYF. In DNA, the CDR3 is TGTGCCAGCAGCCAAAAGTGGGGCAAGGGAGCAGATACGCAGTATTTT.

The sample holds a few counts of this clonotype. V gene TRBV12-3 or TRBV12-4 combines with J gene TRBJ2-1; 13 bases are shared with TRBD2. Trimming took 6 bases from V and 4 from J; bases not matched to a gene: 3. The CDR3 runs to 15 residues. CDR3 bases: TGTGCCAGCAGATCGGGACTAGCGGGGTACAATGAGCAGTTCTTC. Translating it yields CASRSGLAGYNEQFF.

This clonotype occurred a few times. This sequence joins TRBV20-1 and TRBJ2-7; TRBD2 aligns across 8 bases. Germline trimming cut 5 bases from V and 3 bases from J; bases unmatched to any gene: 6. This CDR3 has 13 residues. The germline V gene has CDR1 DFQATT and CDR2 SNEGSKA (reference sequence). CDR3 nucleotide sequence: TGCAGTGCTCCCCGTCGGGGGGGCTACGAGCAGTACTTC. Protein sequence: CSAPRRGGYEQYF.

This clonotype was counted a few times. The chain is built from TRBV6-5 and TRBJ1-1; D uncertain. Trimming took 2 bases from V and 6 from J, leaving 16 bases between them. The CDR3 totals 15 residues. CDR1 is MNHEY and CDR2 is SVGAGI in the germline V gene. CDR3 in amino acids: CASSYGTAISSEAFF. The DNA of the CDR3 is TGTGCCAGCAGTTACGGTACAGCTATCTCTTCTGAAGCTTTCTTT.

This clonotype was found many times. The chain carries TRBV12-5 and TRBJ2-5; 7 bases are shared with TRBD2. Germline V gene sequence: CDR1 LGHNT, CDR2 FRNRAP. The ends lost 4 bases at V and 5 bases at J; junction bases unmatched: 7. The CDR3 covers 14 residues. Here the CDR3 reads CASGSPGGTETQYF. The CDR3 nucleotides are TGTGCTAGTGGTTCCCCGGGGGGTACCGAGACCCAGTACTTC.

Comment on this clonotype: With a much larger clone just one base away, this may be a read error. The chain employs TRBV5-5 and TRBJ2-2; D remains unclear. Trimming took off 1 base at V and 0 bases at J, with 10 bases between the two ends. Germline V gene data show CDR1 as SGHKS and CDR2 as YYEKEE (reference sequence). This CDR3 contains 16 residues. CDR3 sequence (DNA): TGTGCCAGCAGCTTGCTGCACCTTACGAACACCGGGGAGCTGTTTTTT. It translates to CASSLLHLTNTGELFF.

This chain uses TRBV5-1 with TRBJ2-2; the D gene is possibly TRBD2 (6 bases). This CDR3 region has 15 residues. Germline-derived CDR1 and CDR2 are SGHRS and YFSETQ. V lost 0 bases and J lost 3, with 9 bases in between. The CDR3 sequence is CASSLVAGYTGELFF. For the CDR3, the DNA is TGCGCCAGCAGCTTGGTTGCGGGGTACACCGGGGAGCTGTTTTTT.

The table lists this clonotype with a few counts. The CDR3 here is CASSLRLPRDTQYF. The CDR3 bases are TGTGCCAGCAGCTTAAGACTACCGAGGGATACGCAGTATTTT. V is TRBV7-2 and J is TRBJ2-3, with D perhaps matching TRBD2 (5 bases). Germline-derived CDR1 and CDR2 are SGHTA and FQGNSA. V gave up 2 bases and J gave up 6 bases, with 12 bases separating them. This CDR3 region has 14 residues.

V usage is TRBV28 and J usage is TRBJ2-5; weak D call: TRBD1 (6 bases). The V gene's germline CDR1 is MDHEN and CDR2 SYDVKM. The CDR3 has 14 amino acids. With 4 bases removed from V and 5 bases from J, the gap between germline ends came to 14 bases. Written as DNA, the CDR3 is TGTGCCAGCAGTTCATCTGGGGGCGCGGAGACCCAGTACTTC. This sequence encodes CASSSSGGAETQYF.

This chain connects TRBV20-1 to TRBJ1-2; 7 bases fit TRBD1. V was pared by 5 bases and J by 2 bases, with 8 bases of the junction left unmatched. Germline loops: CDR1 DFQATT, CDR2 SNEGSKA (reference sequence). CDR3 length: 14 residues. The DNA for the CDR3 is TGCAGTGCTCTCCTACAGGGGAGGAACTATGGCTACACCTTC. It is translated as CSALLQGRNYGYTF.

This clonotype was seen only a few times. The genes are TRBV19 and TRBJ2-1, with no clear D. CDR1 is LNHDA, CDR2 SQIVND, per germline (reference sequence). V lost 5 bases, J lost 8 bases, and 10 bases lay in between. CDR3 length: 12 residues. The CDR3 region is CASSLLWDEQFF. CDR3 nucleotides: TGTGCCAGTAGTTTGCTATGGGATGAGCAGTTCTTC. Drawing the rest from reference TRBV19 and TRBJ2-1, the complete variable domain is DGGITQSPKYLFRKEGQNVTLSCEQNLNHDAMYWYRQDPGQGLRLIYYSQIVNDFQKGDIAEGYSVSREKKESFPLTVTSAQKNPTAFYLCASSLLWDEQFFGPGTRLTVL.

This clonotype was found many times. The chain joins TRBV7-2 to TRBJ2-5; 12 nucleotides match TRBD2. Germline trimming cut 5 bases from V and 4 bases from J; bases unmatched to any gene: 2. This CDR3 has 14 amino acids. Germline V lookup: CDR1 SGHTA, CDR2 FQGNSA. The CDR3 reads CASSLLAGGETQYF. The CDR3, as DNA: TGTGCCAGCAGCCTACTAGCGGGGGGAGAGACCCAGTACTTC.

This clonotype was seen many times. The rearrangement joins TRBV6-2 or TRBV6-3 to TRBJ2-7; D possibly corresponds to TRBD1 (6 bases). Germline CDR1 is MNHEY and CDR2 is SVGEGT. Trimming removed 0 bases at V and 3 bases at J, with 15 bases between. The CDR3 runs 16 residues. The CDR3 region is CASSYSGALRDYEQYF. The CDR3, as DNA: TGTGCCAGCAGTTACTCGGGGGCACTCAGAGACTACGAGCAGTACTTC.

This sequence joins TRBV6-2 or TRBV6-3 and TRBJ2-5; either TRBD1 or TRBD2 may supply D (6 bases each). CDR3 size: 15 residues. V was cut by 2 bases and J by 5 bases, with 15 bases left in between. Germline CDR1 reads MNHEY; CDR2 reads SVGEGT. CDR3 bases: TGTGCCAGCAGTTACCGAGGGGGGCGGCGGGAGACCCAGTACTTC. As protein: CASSYRGGRRETQYF.